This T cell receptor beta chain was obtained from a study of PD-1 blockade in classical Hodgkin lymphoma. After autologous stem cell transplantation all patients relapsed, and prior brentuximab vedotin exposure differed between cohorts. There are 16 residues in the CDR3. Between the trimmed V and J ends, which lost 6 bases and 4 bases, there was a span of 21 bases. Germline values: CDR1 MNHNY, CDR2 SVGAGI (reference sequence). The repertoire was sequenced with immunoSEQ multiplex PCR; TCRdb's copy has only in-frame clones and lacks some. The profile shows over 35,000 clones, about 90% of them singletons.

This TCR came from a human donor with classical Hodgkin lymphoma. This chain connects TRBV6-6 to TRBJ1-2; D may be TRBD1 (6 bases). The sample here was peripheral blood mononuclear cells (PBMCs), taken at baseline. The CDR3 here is CASSDHGTPEAYGYTF. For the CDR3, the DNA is TGTGCCAGCAGCGACCACGGGACACCCGAGGCCTATGGCTACACCTTC.